This T cell receptor (beta chain) was recovered during a study of CD8 T cells in Susac syndrome. The CDR3 sequence is 14 residues long. The trim removed 1 base at V and 7 bases at J, leaving 7 bases unmatched. Germline CDR1 and CDR2: LGHDT and YNNKEL (reference sequence). TCR beta was sequenced from blood CD8+ and CD4+ T cells. Random hexamers were used to reverse transcribe 0.5 to 1 ug of RNA. With immunoSEQ multiplex PCR, TCR beta CDR3 was amplified across 54 Vbeta and 13 Jbeta. In TCRdb, the immunoSEQ multiplex PCR reads were re-called with MiXCR into one record per CDR3 protein. The sample holds roughly 160,000 distinct CDR3 sequences, about 93% seen once.

This receptor was taken from a human donor in good health. The chain employs TRBV3-1 and TRBJ2-7; 7 bases map to TRBD2. Sequences were obtained from CD4+ T cells from PBMCs. The CDR3 region has the DNA TGTGCCAGCAGCCAAGGGGCTAGCGGCGGTGAGCAGTACTTC. Translated, it gives CASSQGASGGEQYF.